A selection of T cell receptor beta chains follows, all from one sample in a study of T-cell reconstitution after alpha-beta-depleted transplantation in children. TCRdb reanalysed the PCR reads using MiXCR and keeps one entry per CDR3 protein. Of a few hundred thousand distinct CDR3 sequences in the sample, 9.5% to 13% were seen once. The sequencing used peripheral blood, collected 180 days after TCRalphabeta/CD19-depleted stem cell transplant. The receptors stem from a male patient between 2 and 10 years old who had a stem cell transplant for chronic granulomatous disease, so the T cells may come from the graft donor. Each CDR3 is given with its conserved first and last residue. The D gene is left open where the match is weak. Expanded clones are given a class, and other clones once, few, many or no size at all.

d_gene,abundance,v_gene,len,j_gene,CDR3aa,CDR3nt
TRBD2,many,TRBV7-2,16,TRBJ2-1,CASSLLPAGGINEQFF,TGTGCCAGCAGCTTACTCCCAGCGGGGGGGATTAATGAGCAGTTCTTC
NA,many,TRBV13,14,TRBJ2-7,CASSLGQASYEQYF,TGTGCCAGCAGCTTAGGACAAGCCTCCTACGAGCAGTACTTC
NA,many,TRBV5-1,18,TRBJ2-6,CASLGGVAAGSGANVLTF,TGCGCCAGCTTGGGCGGGGTAGCGGCGGGCTCTGGGGCCAACGTCCTGACTTTC
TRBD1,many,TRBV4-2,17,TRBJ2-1,CASSQDLDRGSYNEQFF,TGTGCCAGCAGCCAAGATCTAGACAGGGGTTCATACAATGAGCAGTTCTTC
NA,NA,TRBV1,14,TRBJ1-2,CTSSPSHRTYGYTF,TGCACCAGCAGCCCATCGCACAGGACCTATGGCTACACCTTC
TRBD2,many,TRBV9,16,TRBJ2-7,CASSVGEREVVYEQYF,TGTGCCAGCAGCGTAGGGGAGCGGGAGGTGGTCTACGAGCAGTACTTC
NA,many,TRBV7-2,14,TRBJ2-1,CASSFAPWANEQFF,TGTGCCAGCAGCTTTGCCCCCTGGGCCAATGAGCAGTTCTTC
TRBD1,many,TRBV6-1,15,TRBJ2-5,CASSPGTGRSETQYF,TGTGCCAGCAGTCCCGGGACAGGGAGGTCAGAGACCCAGTACTTC
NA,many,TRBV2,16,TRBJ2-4,CASLPEEQGAKNIQYF,TGTGCCAGCCTTCCCGAGGAGCAGGGAGCCAAAAACATTCAGTACTTC
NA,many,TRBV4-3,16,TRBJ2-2,CASSQDTGGVAGELFF,TGCGCCAGCAGCCAAGACACAGGCGGAGTTGCCGGGGAGCTGTTTTTT
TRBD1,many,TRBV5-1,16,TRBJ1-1,CASSWRQGGKNTEAFF,TGCGCCAGCAGCTGGCGACAGGGCGGAAAAAACACTGAAGCTTTCTTT
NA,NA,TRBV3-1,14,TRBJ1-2,CASSQRTASYGYTF,TGTGCCAGCAGCCAACGAACGGCCTCGTATGGCTACACCTTC
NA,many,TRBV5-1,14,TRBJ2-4,CASSLVGIQNIQYF,TGCGCCAGCAGCTTGGTAGGGATTCAAAACATTCAGTACTTC
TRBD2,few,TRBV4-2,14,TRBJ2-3,CAAPQRGGADTQYF,TGTGCCGCGCCCCAGCGGGGGGGCGCAGATACGCAGTATTTT
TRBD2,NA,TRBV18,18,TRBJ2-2,CASSPLQRGPTNTGELFF,TGTGCCAGCTCACCACTCCAGCGGGGGCCGACAAACACCGGGGAGCTGTTTTTT
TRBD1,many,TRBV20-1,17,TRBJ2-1,CSARGAPTGALYNEQFF,TGCAGTGCTAGAGGCGCCCCTACAGGGGCCTTATACAATGAGCAGTTCTTC
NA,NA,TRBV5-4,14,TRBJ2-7,CASSLAGSIGAQYF,TGTGCCAGCAGCTTGGCCGGGTCAATTGGCGCGCAGTACTTC
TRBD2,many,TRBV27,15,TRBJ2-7,CASRPAGRSAYEQYF,TGTGCCAGCAGGCCCGCCGGGAGGTCGGCCTACGAGCAGTACTTC
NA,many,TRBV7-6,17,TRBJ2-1,CASSGRSGPGSYNEQFF,TGTGCCAGCAGCGGCCGGAGCGGGCCCGGCTCCTACAATGAGCAGTTCTTC
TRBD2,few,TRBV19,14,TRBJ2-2,CASNPGGPIGELFF,TGTGCCAGTAACCCGGGAGGGCCGATCGGGGAGCTGTTTTTT
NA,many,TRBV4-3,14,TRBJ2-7,CASSHRTSSYEQYF,TGCGCCAGCAGCCATCGGACAAGCTCCTACGAGCAGTACTTC
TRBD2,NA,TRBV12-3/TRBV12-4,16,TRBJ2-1,CASSLMGGSSYNEQFF,TGTGCCAGCAGTTTAATGGGGGGGAGCTCCTACAATGAGCAGTTCTTC
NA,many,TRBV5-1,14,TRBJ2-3,CASSSQPGWDTQYF,TGCGCCAGCAGCTCCCAGCCTGGTTGGGATACGCAGTATTTT
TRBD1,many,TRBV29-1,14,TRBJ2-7,CSVEDVGDRVGEYF,TGCAGCGTTGAAGATGTAGGGGACAGGGTGGGTGAGTACTTC
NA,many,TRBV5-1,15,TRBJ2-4,CASSLDGFSGNIQYF,TGCGCCAGCAGCTTGGATGGGTTTTCAGGAAACATTCAGTACTTC
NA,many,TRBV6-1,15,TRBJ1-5,CASSEILLSNQPQHF,TGTGCCAGCAGTGAAATCCTACTTAGCAATCAGCCCCAGCATTTT
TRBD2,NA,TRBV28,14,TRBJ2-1,CASSPSGKYNEQFF,TGTGCCAGCAGCCCTAGCGGGAAATACAATGAGCAGTTCTTC
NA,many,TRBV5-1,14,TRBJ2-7,CASSPGLNSYEQYF,TGCGCCAGCAGCCCCGGACTGAACTCCTACGAGCAGTACTTC
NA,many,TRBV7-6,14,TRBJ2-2,CASSLAVNTGELFF,TGTGCCAGCAGCTTAGCAGTGAACACCGGGGAGCTGTTTTTT